This TCR beta chain was recorded in a study of T cell responses to AZD1222 COVID-19 vaccine. Study results and limitations: Two doses of AZD1222 preceded a rise in Spike-specific TCR breadth and depth. Just six AZD1222 recipients were seropositive at baseline. Most donors were white British, females outnumbered males, and clonal diversity was possibly underestimated.

CDR3 length equals 14 residues. Trimming removed 5 bases from V and 1 base from J; junction bases left unmatched: 1. From germline, CDR1 is MNHNY and CDR2 SVGAGI (reference sequence). On this clone itself: Its specificity is unknown.

The data were produced by immunoSEQ multiplex PCR, yet TCRdb's version contains in-frame clones alone and is incomplete. The sample includes about 81,000 clones, roughly 85% of them seen just once. The chain joins TRBV6-6 to TRBJ2-2; 7 nucleotides match TRBD2. This sample comprised peripheral blood, obtained 28 days after the second AZD1222 dose. The sequence was collected from an adult who received the AZD1222 COVID-19 vaccine. The CDR3 loop reads CASSSGVNTGELFF. CDR3 in DNA: TGTGCCAGCAGTAGCGGGGTGAACACCGGGGAGCTGTTTTTT.